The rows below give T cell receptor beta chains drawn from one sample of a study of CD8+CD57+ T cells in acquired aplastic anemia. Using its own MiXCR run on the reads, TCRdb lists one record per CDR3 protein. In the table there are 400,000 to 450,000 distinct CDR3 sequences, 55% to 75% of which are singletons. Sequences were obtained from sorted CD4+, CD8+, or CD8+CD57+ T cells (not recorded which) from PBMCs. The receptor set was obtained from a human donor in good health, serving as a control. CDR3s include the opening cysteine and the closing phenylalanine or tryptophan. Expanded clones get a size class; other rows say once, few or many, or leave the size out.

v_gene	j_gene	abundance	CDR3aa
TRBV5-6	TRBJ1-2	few	CASSLMVQGGGYTF
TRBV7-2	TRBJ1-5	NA	CASSSSGAQDPPHHF
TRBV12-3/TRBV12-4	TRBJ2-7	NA	CASSGTPYEQYF
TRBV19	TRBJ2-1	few	CASSVSLVNEQFF
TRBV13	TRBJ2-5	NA	CASSLEYETQYF
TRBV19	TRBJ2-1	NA	CAISVTSGGSEQFF
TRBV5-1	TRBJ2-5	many	CASSFSSGGDETQYF
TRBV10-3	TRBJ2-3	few	CAISEWIQRGDNTQYF
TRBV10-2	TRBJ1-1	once	CASIDEVGDTDAIF
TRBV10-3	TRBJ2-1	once	CAISELGTGGGSYNEQFF
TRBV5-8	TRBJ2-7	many	CASSSWGQGEQYF
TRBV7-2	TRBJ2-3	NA	CASSQTPLASPTDTQYF
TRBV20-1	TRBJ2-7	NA	CSAGVPPAYQQYF
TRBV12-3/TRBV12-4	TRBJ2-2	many	CASSVPGQGVTGELFF
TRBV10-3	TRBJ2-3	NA	CAIRGTSGGASLEQYF
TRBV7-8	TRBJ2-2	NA	CASSAGLALHVRYF
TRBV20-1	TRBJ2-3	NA	CSASPPLETQYF
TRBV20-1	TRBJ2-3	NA	CSAGDQAPSQYF
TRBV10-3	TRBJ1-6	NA	CAISEDGTGNSPLHF
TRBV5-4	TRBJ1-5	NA	CASSLHGDGNQPQHF
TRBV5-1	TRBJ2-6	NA	CASSWAGDTYLTF
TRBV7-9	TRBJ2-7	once	CASRITGAGLYKQYF
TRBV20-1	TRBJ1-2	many	CSARDRQPRSYTF
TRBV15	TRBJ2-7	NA	CATSRDGLAGLASEQYF
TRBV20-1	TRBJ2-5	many	CSATEGQGQETQYF
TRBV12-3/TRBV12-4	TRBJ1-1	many	CASSFSANTEAFF
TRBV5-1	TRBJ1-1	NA	CASSNKAGNNF